This TCR beta chain was observed in a study of human T cells and chemical hapten exposure. This CDR3 contains 18 residues. The J segment lost 6 bases and the V segment lost 3 bases, leaving 8 bases of the junction unmatched. The V gene's germline CDR1 is SGDLS and CDR2 YYNGEE. This clonotype has a count of ten or more. Specified time point: patch test 3, about 24 weeks after DPC sensitization. Indicated treatment: therapeutic diphenylcyclopropenone sensitization with weekly scalp DPC. TCRdb re-called the RACE reads with MiXCR, one entry per CDR3 protein. This sample has 95,000 to 150,000 distinct CDR3 sequences, with approximately 11% found just once.

Sequenced here: whole blood, sampled in connection with sensitization to the hapten diphenylcyclopropenone (DPC). This chain connects TRBV9 to TRBJ2-2, with 16 bases that match TRBD2. The receptor comes from a woman between 50 and 59 years old with alopecia areata. Some clones in this sample may be carry-over from other donors' samples. The CDR3 is CASSAKTGTSGGAGELFF. The CDR3 nucleotides read TGTGCCAGCAGCGCGAAGACCGGGACTAGCGGGGGGGCCGGGGAGCTGTTTTTT.